This T cell receptor (beta chain) originates from a study of OX40 agonist ivuxolimab in advanced cancers. General study points: There was clonal expansion of CD4+ and CD8+ blood T cells by week 6 at 0.1 to 3.0 mg/kg.

Trimming cost V 3 bases and J 5 bases, with 7 bases left between them. The germline CDR1 and CDR2 sequences are KGHSH and LQKENI. This CDR3 is 13 amino acids long. Clones were read by immunoSEQ multiplex PCR, and TCRdb kept only the in-frame ones, dropping some. The sample records under 80,000 clones, 88% being singletons. Only a few counts were recorded for this clone. Its antigen is currently unknown. Autoimmune disease history or systemic immunosuppression meant exclusion. This chain links TRBV18 with TRBJ2-2; perhaps TRBD2 as D (5 bases). The starting material was CD4+ or CD8+ T cells sorted from blood, obtained in a trial of the OX40 agonist ivuxolimab. The clonotype originates from an adult with an advanced solid tumor such as melanoma, head and neck, liver or kidney cancer. The CDR3 bases are TGTGCCAGCTCACCGGCGGGTACCGGGGAGCTGTTTTTT. Its protein is CASSPAGTGELFF.